The 30 T cell receptor beta chains given below trace back to one sample, sequenced in a study of T cell responses to AZD1222 COVID-19 vaccine (dated by TCRdb to the early 2020s). Receptor libraries were prepared by the immunoSEQ multiplex PCR assay. The table comes from immuneACCESS by way of TCRdb, which keeps in-frame sequences with V and J called. Part of the clones is missing from these tables; in studies checked, under half for an unresolved V gene and the rest for unknown reasons. The table for this sample lists about 150,000 clones; roughly 90% of them were counted only once. 3% to 3.5% of the sample belongs to the ten largest clones. The time point label corresponds to: about 28 days (+/-7) after the second vaccine dose. Sequences were derived from peripheral blood, sampled 28 days after the second AZD1222 dose. The receptors come from an adult who received the AZD1222 COVID-19 vaccine.

This clone showed up just once. The genes are TRBV21-1 and TRBJ2-3; no DNA check was done on the table's D call, TRBD1. TRBV21-1 represents a pseudogene. This CDR3 spans 17 amino acids. The CDR3 protein is CASIQGAGKRHTDTQYF. The CDR3 DNA sequence: TGTGCCAGCATCCAGGGGGCAGGTAAGCGGCACACAGATACGCAGTATTTT.

The genes are TRBV7-8 and TRBJ2-3, with a possible D match to TRBD1 (6 bases). The CDR3 extends over 15 amino acids. The ends were cut back, 8 bases at V and 4 bases at J, with 19 bases in the middle. Germline loops: CDR1 SGHVS, CDR2 FQNEAQ. The CDR3 DNA reads as TGTGCCAGCGCATCGCCTTCAGGGGTTCCAGATACGCAGTATTTT. Amino acids: CASASPSGVPDTQYF. Full variable domain (outside the CDR3, taken from reference TRBV7-8 and TRBJ2-3): GAGVSQSPRYKVAKRGQDVALRCDPISGHVSLFWYQQALGQGPEFLTYFQNEAQLDKSGLPSDRFFAERPEGSVSTLKIQRTQQEDSAVYLCASASPSGVPDTQYFGPGTRLTVL.

This sequence joins TRBV10-1 and TRBJ2-5, with TRBD2 identical over 13 bases. Germline CDR1 reads WNHNN; CDR2 reads SYGVQD (reference sequence). This CDR3 comprises 19 residues. V gave up 9 bases and J gave up 1 base; unmatched junction bases: 17. The CDR3: CASPPGLAGPDPPQETQYF. In DNA form, the CDR3 reads TGCGCCAGTCCTCCGGGACTAGCGGGACCCGACCCTCCCCAAGAGACCCAGTACTTC.

The CDR3 loop reads CASSEARLAGQETQYF. The CDR3, as DNA: TGTGCCAGCAGTGAAGCGCGGTTAGCGGGCCAAGAGACCCAGTACTTC. The J gene is TRBJ2-5, the V gene TRBV6-1; TRBD2 matches at 7 bases. This CDR3 is 16 amino acids long. Germline CDR1 MNHNS, CDR2 SASEGT. V gave up 0 bases and J gave up 1 base; unmatched junction bases: 5.

This clone was found once. The rearrangement uses TRBV7-9 and TRBJ2-5, with TRBD2 matching 8 bases. Germline values: CDR1 SEHNR, CDR2 FQNEAQ (reference sequence). Unmatched junction bases numbered 9, after V lost 1 base and J lost 5 bases. The length of the CDR3 is 16 residues. The chain's CDR3 is CASSLGPGLGTETQYF. CDR3 in DNA: TGTGCCAGCAGCTTAGGCCCGGGACTAGGAACGGAGACCCAGTACTTC.

The CDR3 reads CASSSSPPDTQYF. The CDR3 DNA is TGTGCCAGCAGTTCGTCCCCGCCAGATACGCAGTATTTT. The J gene is TRBJ2-3, the V gene TRBV27; no reliable D call. The V gene's germline CDR1 is MNHEY and CDR2 SMNVEV (reference sequence). CDR3 length: 13 residues. Trimming left V 4 bases short and J 4 bases short, with 9 bases between.

The rearrangement uses TRBV9 and TRBJ2-4, with 7 bases lining up with TRBD2. CDR3 length equals 17 residues. The junction had 11 bases not matched to a gene; V was cut back by 0 bases and J by 5 bases. Per germline, CDR1 SGDLS and CDR2 YYNGEE. CDR3 DNA sequence: TGTGCCAGCAGCGTAGAGGGAGGGGTAGCGATCCAAAACATTCAGTACTTC. Translated: CASSVEGGVAIQNIQYF. Complete variable domain (other parts from reference TRBV9 and TRBJ2-4): DSGVTQTPKHLITATGQRVTLRCSPRSGDLSVYWYQQSLDQGLQFLIQYYNGEERAKGNILERFSAQQFPDLHSELNLSSLELGDSALYFCASSVEGGVAIQNIQYFGAGTRLSVL.

This CDR3 reads CASSPRLEQYF. The DNA for the CDR3 is TGTGCCAGCAGCCCCCGGCTCGAGCAGTACTTC. This chain links TRBV6-5 with TRBJ2-7; D is uncertain. From germline, CDR1 is MNHEY and CDR2 SVGAGI. V lost 6 bases to trimming and J lost 6 bases, with 9 bases between them. The CDR3 extends over 11 amino acids.

This sequence joins TRBV6-1 and TRBJ1-1; 9 bases fit TRBD1. Looked up from germline, CDR1 is MNHNS and CDR2 is SASEGT. The CDR3 spans 13 residues. Trimming removed 1 base from V and 11 bases from J; junction bases left unmatched: 5. CDR3 protein: CASSEVGTGTAFF. The DNA of the CDR3 is TGTGCCAGCAGTGAAGTAGGGACAGGGACGGCTTTCTTT.

The J gene is TRBJ1-2, the V gene TRBV6-5; D is perhaps TRBD1 (6 bases). This CDR3 has 12 residues. V lost 2 bases and J 8 bases, leaving 9 bases between the germline ends. Per germline, CDR1 MNHEY and CDR2 SVGAGI. CDR3 nucleotides: TGTGCCAGCAGTTACAACAGGGACGGCTACACCTTC. Translating it yields CASSYNRDGYTF.

This chain joins TRBV7-9 and TRBJ1-1; D is undetermined. The CDR3 has 12 amino acids. Germline CDR1 SEHNR, CDR2 FQNEAQ (reference sequence). Trimming left V 3 bases short and J 8 bases short, with 10 bases between. CDR3 protein: CASSFAGSEAFF. CDR3 coding DNA: TGTGCCAGCAGCTTCGCGGGATCCGAAGCTTTCTTT.

V is TRBV5-1 and J is TRBJ2-7, with 11 bases aligning to TRBD2. The trim removed 4 bases at V and 3 bases at J, leaving 3 bases unmatched. The CDR3 totals 14 residues. Germline assignment: CDR1 SGHRS and CDR2 YFSETQ. This CDR3 reads CASSPGTSGYEQYF. DNA for the CDR3: TGCGCCAGCAGCCCCGGGACTAGCGGCTACGAGCAGTACTTC.

The V and J genes are TRBV5-1 and TRBJ2-1; 7 nucleotides line up with TRBD2. With V trimmed by 9 bases and J by 6 bases, 9 bases remained unmatched. CDR3 length: 13 amino acids. Germline V CDR1 and CDR2: SGHRS, YFSETQ. CDR3 coding DNA: TGCGCCACCCGCGAGCGGGACTTCAATGAGCAGTTCTTC. As protein: CATRERDFNEQFF.

The chain employs TRBV19 and TRBJ1-1, with 8 bases matching TRBD1. The CDR3 is made up of 14 amino acids. J gave up 2 bases and V 5 bases, and 4 bases lay outside the gene matches. Germline CDR1 is LNHDA and CDR2 is SQIVND (reference sequence). DNA for the CDR3: TGTGCCAGTAGTCGGGACAGGATAAACACTGAAGCTTTCTTT. It is translated as CASSRDRINTEAFF.

V gene TRBV10-3 combines with J gene TRBJ2-3, with a possible D match to TRBD1 (5 bases). This CDR3 contains 13 residues. Between the trimmed V and J ends, which lost 6 bases and 4 bases, there was a span of 11 bases. The germline V gene encodes CDR1 ENHRY and CDR2 SYGVKD. CDR3 nucleotide sequence: TGTGCCATCAGCAACAGGAATTCAGATACGCAGTATTTT. Translated: CAISNRNSDTQYF.

This clone appeared a single time. The gene calls are TRBV14 and TRBJ2-3; D perhaps matches TRBD1 (5 bases). CDR1 and CDR2 from the germline V gene are SGHDN and FVKESK. This CDR3 region has 14 residues. The V end was cut by 4 bases, the J end by 0 bases, with 8 bases between. CDR3 sequence: CASSLRQSTDTQYF. DNA of the CDR3: TGTGCCAGCAGCCTTCGACAGAGCACAGATACGCAGTATTTT.

This CDR3 is CASSPSGRKETQYF. The CDR3 DNA reads as TGCGCCAGCAGCCCCTCCGGGAGGAAAGAGACCCAGTACTTC. The gene calls are TRBV5-1 and TRBJ2-5, with 7 bases lining up with TRBD2. CDR1 is SGHRS and CDR2 is YFSETQ in the germline V gene. The CDR3 totals 14 residues. V dropped 4 bases and J dropped 3; count of bases not matched to a gene: 6.

The chain employs TRBV21-1 and TRBJ2-6; the table gives TRBD1 as D, unverified against the DNA. TRBV21-1 is noted as a pseudogene. The CDR3 totals 12 residues. CDR3 nucleotides: TGTCACTACAGGGTCAGGGCCAACGTCCTGACTTTC. This translates into CHYRVRANVLTF.

The chain links TRBV6-4 to TRBJ2-2, with a weak D call TRBD2 (6 bases). This CDR3 has 16 residues. The V end was cut by 3 bases, the J end by 7 bases, with 18 bases between. Per the germline V gene, CDR1 is MRHNA and CDR2 is SNTAGT. This CDR3 is CASSDSAGSYGGELFF. The DNA of the CDR3 is TGTGCCAGCAGTGATAGCGCGGGATCTTATGGCGGGGAGCTGTTTTTT.

CDR3 in amino acids: CASNPALGYTF. Here the CDR3 DNA reads TGTGCCAGCAACCCAGCCCTTGGCTACACCTTC. The chain uses TRBV21-1 and TRBJ1-2. TRBV21-1 is classified as a pseudogene. This CDR3 region has 11 residues.

V is TRBV4-1 and J is TRBJ1-2; unclear D gene. CDR3 length equals 15 residues. Germline CDR1 MGHRA, CDR2 YSYEKL. V lost 1 base, J lost 3 bases, and 12 bases lay in between. The CDR3 DNA is TGCGCCAGCAGCCAAGTCCCGGGCACGGACTATGGCTACACCTTC. This encodes CASSQVPGTDYGYTF.

The chain couples TRBV4-1 to TRBJ1-2; D not resolved. The CDR3 is 16 amino acids. Germline lookup yields CDR1 MGHRA and CDR2 YSYEKL. V dropped 0 bases and J dropped 4 bases, with 15 bases sitting between them. The CDR3 here is CASSQDVSESLYGYTF. DNA of the CDR3: TGCGCCAGCAGCCAAGATGTTTCGGAGTCCCTCTATGGCTACACCTTC.

For this clone: Other nucleotide sequences from this sample produce the same CDR3. The chain carries TRBV10-3 and TRBJ1-1; TRBD1 aligns across 9 bases. The CDR3 has 15 residues. Germline CDR1 ENHRY, CDR2 SYGVKD. J was trimmed by 1 base and V by 0 bases; bases with no gene match: 0. CDR3 sequence reads: CAISESGQGNTEAFF. CDR3 coding DNA: TGTGCCATCAGTGAGTCGGGACAGGGGAACACTGAAGCTTTCTTT.

The J gene is TRBJ1-1, the V gene TRBV4-1; the D gene is possibly TRBD1 (5 bases). V lost 4 bases and J lost 0, with 15 bases in between. The CDR3 contains 16 residues. Germline V lookup: CDR1 MGHRA, CDR2 YSYEKL. CDR3 nucleotide sequence: TGCGCCAGCAGCCGAGAATCGGGGGGTGTGAACACTGAAGCTTTCTTT. Its translation: CASSRESGGVNTEAFF.

V and J are TRBV18 and TRBJ1-5; TRBD1 might be the D (6 bases). The CDR3 spans 15 residues. V lost 2 bases to trimming and J lost 4 bases, with 12 bases between them. Per germline, CDR1 KGHSH and CDR2 LQKENI. The CDR3 loop reads CASSPAARGNQPQHF. CDR3 sequence (DNA): TGTGCCAGCTCACCAGCGGCCAGGGGTAATCAGCCCCAGCATTTT.

The J gene is TRBJ2-3, the V gene TRBV27, with 8 bases that match TRBD1. This CDR3 comprises 16 residues. V lost 2 bases and J lost 1; bases outside the gene matches: 5. Germline values: CDR1 MNHEY, CDR2 SMNVEV (reference sequence). CDR3 sequence (DNA): TGTGCCAGCAGTTTAGGTTGGGACAGGCGCACAGATACGCAGTATTTT. Translating gives CASSLGWDRRTDTQYF.

The chain recombines TRBV20-1 with TRBJ2-7; 7 nucleotides agree with TRBD1. Germline CDR1 is DFQATT and CDR2 is SNEGSKA (reference sequence). The CDR3 sequence is 13 residues long. V shed 3 bases, J shed 2 bases, and the junction held 4 bases outside the gene matches. Here the CDR3 DNA reads TGCAGTGCTAGTAGAGGGGGCGCCTACGAGCAGTACTTC. Translation gives CSASRGGAYEQYF.

CDR3 region: CASSIAGNGYTF. CDR3 nucleotide sequence: TGTGCCAGTAGTATAGCGGGGAACGGTTACACCTTC. This chain uses TRBV19 with TRBJ1-2, with D unresolved. Trimming took off 1 base at V and 11 bases at J, with 11 bases between the two ends. The CDR3 covers 12 residues. The germline CDR1 and CDR2 sequences are LNHDA and SQIVND (reference sequence). Full variable domain (outside the CDR3, taken from reference TRBV19 and TRBJ1-2): DGGITQSPKYLFRKEGQNVTLSCEQNLNHDAMYWYRQDPGQGLRLIYYSQIVNDFQKGDIAEGYSVSREKKESFPLTVTSAQKNPTAFYLCASSIAGNGYTFGSGTRLTVV.

The rearrangement uses TRBV5-4 and TRBJ2-1; tentatively, D is TRBD1 (6 bases). CDR3 length: 11 residues. Germline CDR1 and CDR2: SGHNT and YYREEE (reference sequence). Between the trimmed V and J ends, which lost 3 bases and 15 bases, there was a span of 13 bases. CDR3 in amino acids: CASSYGQGWFF. The CDR3 DNA reads TGTGCCAGCAGCTATGGGCAGGGGTGGTTCTTC.

The J gene is TRBJ1-1, the V gene TRBV29-1; perhaps TRBD1 as D (5 bases). The CDR3 is 14 residues long. V shed 6 bases and J shed 0 bases, with 14 bases lying between them. CDR1 and CDR2 (germline): SQVTM, ANQGSEA. This CDR3 reads CSVGQVGMNTEAFF. In DNA form, the CDR3 reads TGCAGCGTGGGGCAGGTGGGTATGAACACTGAAGCTTTCTTT.